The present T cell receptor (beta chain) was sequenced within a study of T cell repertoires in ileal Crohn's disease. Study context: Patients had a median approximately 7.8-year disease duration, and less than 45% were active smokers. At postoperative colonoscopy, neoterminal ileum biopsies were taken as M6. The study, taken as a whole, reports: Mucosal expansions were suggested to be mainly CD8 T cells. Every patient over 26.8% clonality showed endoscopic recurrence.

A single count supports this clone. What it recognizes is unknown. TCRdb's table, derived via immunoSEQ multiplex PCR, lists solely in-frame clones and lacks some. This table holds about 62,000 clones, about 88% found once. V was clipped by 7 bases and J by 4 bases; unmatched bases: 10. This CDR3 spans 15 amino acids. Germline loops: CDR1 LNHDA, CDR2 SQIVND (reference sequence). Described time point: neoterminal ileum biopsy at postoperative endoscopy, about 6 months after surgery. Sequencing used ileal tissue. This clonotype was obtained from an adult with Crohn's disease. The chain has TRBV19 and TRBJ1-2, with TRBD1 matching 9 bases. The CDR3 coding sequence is TGTGCCAGTAAGAGAGGACAGGGGTTCATCTATGGCTACACCTTC. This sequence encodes CASKRGQGFIYGYTF.